The entry below gives a single TCR beta chain sequence along with its context. The entry originates in a study of blood T cells in healthy people across ages. The CDR3 extends over 16 amino acids. V shed 6 bases and J 4 bases; nucleotides not matched to a gene: 8. Isolation yielded PBMCs, at least 7 million per sample, in every case. Using a J-beta primer mix together with a sample-barcoded 5' primer, a second PCR was run for about 7 to 12 cycles. One entry per CDR3 protein results from TCRdb running MiXCR on the 5' RACE reads. The table lists around 1.5 million distinct CDR3 sequences, roughly 40% of them singletons.

Material for sequencing was blood. This chain connects TRBV12-3 or TRBV12-4 to TRBJ1-3, with 11 bases fitting TRBD1. The source of this sequence is a woman under 30 in good health. The CDR3: CASRRTGGFFGNTIYF. The CDR3 nucleotides are TGTGCCAGCAGGCGGACAGGGGGCTTTTTCGGAAACACCATATATTTT.